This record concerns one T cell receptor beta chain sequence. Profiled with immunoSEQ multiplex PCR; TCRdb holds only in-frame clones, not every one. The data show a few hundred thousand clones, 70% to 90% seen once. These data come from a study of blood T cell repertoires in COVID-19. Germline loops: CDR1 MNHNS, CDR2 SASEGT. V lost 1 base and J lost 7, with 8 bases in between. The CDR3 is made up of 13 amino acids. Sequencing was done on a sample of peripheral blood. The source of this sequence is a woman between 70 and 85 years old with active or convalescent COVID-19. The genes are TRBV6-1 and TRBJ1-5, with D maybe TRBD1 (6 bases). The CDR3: CASSEERGQPQHF. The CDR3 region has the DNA TGTGCCAGCAGTGAAGAGAGGGGGCAGCCCCAGCATTTT.